One sample yielded the 26 T cell receptor beta chains listed below, sequenced in a study of T cells after yellow fever vaccination. TCRdb fed the 5' RACE reads into MiXCR, producing one record per CDR3 protein. This table has roughly 180,000 distinct CDR3 sequences, 5.5% to 8% appearing once. The sequenced sample was CD4+ T cells sorted from PBMCs, obtained on the day of the first yellow fever vaccination. Receptor source: a man younger than 35 who received the YFV17D yellow fever vaccine.

This clonotype showed up many times. This chain connects TRBV4-3 to TRBJ1-6; D not resolved. Germline values: CDR1 LGHNA, CDR2 YSLEER. V gave up 0 bases and J gave up 7 bases, with 4 bases separating them. CDR3 length: 13 amino acids. The CDR3 loop is CASSQDENSPLHF. The CDR3 DNA reads as TGCGCCAGCAGCCAAGACGAGAATTCACCCCTCCACTTT.

In this sample, this clonotype turned up many times. This rearrangement joins TRBV4-2 to TRBJ2-2; no reliable D call. Trimming removed 0 bases at V and 4 bases at J, with 3 bases between. Germline CDR1 LGHNA, CDR2 YNFKEQ. The CDR3 is 13 amino acids. CDR3 in DNA: TGTGCCAGCAGCCAAGAGTCCACCGGGGAGCTGTTTTTT. This sequence encodes CASSQESTGELFF.

The chain uses TRBV10-3 and TRBJ1-2; the D gene is possibly TRBD1 (6 bases). The CDR3 runs 16 residues. Germline V gene data show CDR1 as ENHRY and CDR2 as SYGVKD. V shed 4 bases and J shed 0 bases, with 15 bases lying between them. As DNA, the CDR3 is TGTGCCATCAGTGGACTCCCGGGGGCAGCTAACTATGGCTACACCTTC. Amino acid sequence: CAISGLPGAANYGYTF.

This clonotype has a count of ten or more. The gene calls are TRBV4-3 and TRBJ2-5; D may correspond to TRBD1 or TRBD2 (5 bases each). The germline V gene encodes CDR1 LGHNA and CDR2 YSLEER. V lost 4 bases and J lost 6, with 15 bases in between. The CDR3 consists of 14 residues. The CDR3 sequence is CASSPEGSRKTQYF. In DNA form, the CDR3 reads TGCGCCAGCAGCCCTGAGGGGAGCCGGAAGACCCAGTACTTC.

At least ten counts were recorded for this clonotype. The chain joins TRBV5-1 to TRBJ2-3, with 9 bases fitting TRBD2. This CDR3 has 16 amino acids. Germline assignment: CDR1 SGHRS and CDR2 YFSETQ. The V gene end was trimmed by 3 bases and the J gene end by 4 bases; junction bases not matched to a gene: 9. This CDR3 is CASSYSGGGAPDTQYF. DNA of the CDR3: TGCGCCAGCAGCTACTCAGGCGGGGGGGCCCCAGATACGCAGTATTTT. Using reference TRBV5-1 and TRBJ2-3 for the parts outside the CDR3, the full variable domain is KAGVTQTPRYLIKTRGQQVTLSCSPISGHRSVSWYQQTPGQGLQFLFEYFSETQRNKGNFPGRFSGRQFSNSRSEMNVSTLELGDSALYLCASSYSGGGAPDTQYFGPGTRLTVL.

This clonotype has only a few counts. The V and J genes are TRBV4-1 and TRBJ1-2, with a possible D match to TRBD1 (6 bases). Trimming removed 4 bases from V and 4 bases from J, with 22 bases in between. Germline CDR1 reads MGHRA; CDR2 reads YSYEKL. CDR3 length equals 17 residues. The CDR3 loop is CASSPPPGTSRGYGYTF. The CDR3 DNA reads as TGCGCCAGCAGCCCGCCCCCCGGGACATCTAGGGGCTATGGCTACACCTTC.

The rearrangement joins TRBV10-3 to TRBJ2-3; 11 bases match TRBD1. The CDR3 consists of 15 residues. Trimming cost V 7 bases and J 4 bases; bases outside gene matches: 7. Germline V gives CDR1 ENHRY, CDR2 SYGVKD. Written as DNA, the CDR3 is TGTGCCATCACTTGGACAGGGGGCTTAGCAGATACGCAGTATTTT. Translated: CAITWTGGLADTQYF.

In this sample, this clonotype turned up a few times. The V call is TRBV5-1, the J call TRBJ1-6; 7 positions agree with TRBD1. The CDR3 is made up of 13 amino acids. V dropped 4 bases and J dropped 7; count of bases not matched to a gene: 2. Germline-derived CDR1 and CDR2 are SGHRS and YFSETQ. CDR3 DNA sequence: TGCGCCAGCAGCGGGGGACAGAATTCACCCCTCCACTTT. This translates into CASSGGQNSPLHF.

To note about this clonotype: A much larger clone sits a single nucleotide away, making a read error possible. V and J are TRBV29-1 and TRBJ2-5; the D is unclear. Deletions cut 8 bases from V and 3 bases from J, with 7 bases between. The germline CDR1 and CDR2 sequences are SQVTM and ANQGSEA. This CDR3 contains 10 residues. For the CDR3, the DNA is TGCAGCATTCTGAAAGAGACCCAGTACTTC. As protein: CSILKETQYF.

This clonotype occurred a few times. The V call is TRBV5-6, the J call TRBJ1-3; possibly TRBD1 for D (5 bases). Germline CDR1 is SGHDT and CDR2 is YYEEEE. The CDR3 length is 18 residues. Trimming removed 6 bases at V and 2 bases at J, with 24 bases between. The DNA of the CDR3 is TGTGCCAGCAACCTTCGGGGCCCCGGTGCCAAAACTGGAAACACCATATATTTT. It yields the protein CASNLRGPGAKTGNTIYF.

This clonotype was seen a handful of times. The chain links TRBV19 to TRBJ1-5; perhaps TRBD1 as D (5 bases). V was pared by 2 bases and J by 7 bases, with 9 bases between. Germline V lookup: CDR1 LNHDA, CDR2 SQIVND (reference sequence). The CDR3 is 13 residues long. CDR3 bases: TGTGCCAGTAGTATACAGCGGGACCAGCCCCAGCATTTT. Translated, it gives CASSIQRDQPQHF.

This clonotype showed up many times. V gene TRBV21-1 combines with J gene TRBJ2-2. TRBV21-1 is flagged as a pseudogene. The CDR3 totals 11 residues. The CDR3 protein is CASRSSGELFF. CDR3 in DNA: TGTGCCAGCAGGTCGAGCGGGGAGCTGTTTTTT.

The V call is TRBV12-3 or TRBV12-4, the J call TRBJ1-1, with a tentative D call TRBD1 (6 bases). The CDR3 is 13 amino acids. V lost 6 bases to trimming and J lost 1 base, with 9 bases between them. CDR3 amino acids: CASRWGQNTEAFF. DNA of the CDR3: TGTGCCAGCAGATGGGGACAGAACACTGAAGCTTTCTTT.

The sample holds a few counts of this clonotype. The rearrangement links TRBV12-3 or TRBV12-4 to TRBJ1-1; D remains ambiguous. The CDR3 contains 14 residues. Trimming stripped 5 bases from V and 4 bases from J, with 14 bases between. CDR3 residues: CASSPYKDVTEAFF. Written as DNA, the CDR3 is TGTGCCAGCAGTCCCTATAAAGATGTCACTGAAGCTTTCTTT.

V and J are TRBV19 and TRBJ1-1; 11 bases map to TRBD1. Germline V gene data show CDR1 as LNHDA and CDR2 as SQIVND (reference sequence). This CDR3 is built from 14 residues. Losses at the gene ends were 4 bases for V and 4 bases for J; bases not matched to a gene: 2. The CDR3 region has the DNA TGTGCCAGTAGTACTGGACAGGGGGCCACTGAAGCTTTCTTT. It translates to CASSTGQGATEAFF.

This clonotype has ten or more counts. One end of the junction does not line up with germline, which may come from a read error. The rearrangement joins TRBV20-1 to TRBJ1-1, with unresolved D. The germline V gene has CDR1 DFQATT and CDR2 SNEGSKA (reference sequence). This CDR3 is built from 12 residues. Written as DNA, the CDR3 is TGCAGTGCTAGGCCCGGGAACAATGAAGCTTTCTTT. Protein: CSARPGNNEAFF.

There are many counts of this clonotype. The genes are TRBV15 and TRBJ2-1; 7 bases are shared with TRBD1. V shed 1 base, J shed 6 bases, and the junction held 9 bases outside the gene matches. CDR1 and CDR2 (germline): LNHNV, YYDKDF (reference sequence). The CDR3 is made up of 16 amino acids. The CDR3 coding sequence is TGTGCCACCAGCAGAGTTAGGCCAGGGGGATTCAATGAGCAGTTCTTC. Its translation: CATSRVRPGGFNEQFF.

This clonotype appeared many times. The V call is TRBV28, the J call TRBJ1-1, with D unresolved. The CDR3 runs 14 residues. V lost 10 bases, J lost 5 bases, and 20 bases lay in between. Germline CDR1 reads MDHEN; CDR2 reads SYDVKM. The CDR3 reads CATSPNARRTEAFF. As DNA, the CDR3 is TGTGCCACTTCCCCGAACGCCCGGAGGACTGAAGCTTTCTTT. Full variable domain (rest looked up from reference TRBV28 and TRBJ1-1): DVKVTQSSRYLVKRTGEKVFLECVQDMDHENMFWYRQDPGLGLRLIYFSYDVKMKEKGDIPEGYSVSREKKERFSLILESASTNQTSMYLCATSPNARRTEAFFGQGTRLTVV.

The CDR3 region has the DNA TGTGCCAGTAGTATAGACACAAGCTCCTACAATGAGCAGTTCTTC. It yields the protein CASSIDTSSYNEQFF. The gene calls are TRBV19 and TRBJ2-1; D is unresolved. The V and J ends lost 0 bases and 0 bases respectively, with 6 bases between them. The germline CDR1 and CDR2 sequences are LNHDA and SQIVND (reference sequence). The CDR3 consists of 15 residues. Using reference TRBV19 and TRBJ2-1 for the parts outside the CDR3, the full variable domain is DGGITQSPKYLFRKEGQNVTLSCEQNLNHDAMYWYRQDPGQGLRLIYYSQIVNDFQKGDIAEGYSVSREKKESFPLTVTSAQKNPTAFYLCASSIDTSSYNEQFFGPGTRLTVL.

In its sample, this clonotype was seen a few times. V and J are TRBV2 and TRBJ2-1, with D possibly being TRBD1 (6 bases). The V end was cut by 8 bases, the J end by 14 bases, with 16 bases between. Germline-derived CDR1 and CDR2 are SNHLY and FYNNEI. This CDR3 spans 11 amino acids. This CDR3 is CASLGRGGEFF. CDR3 nucleotide sequence: TGTGCCAGCCTCGGGCGAGGGGGAGAGTTCTTC.

This clonotype was detected ten times or more. Germline is not matched at one junction end, which may reflect a read error. J is TRBJ2-7 and V is TRBV7-2; D possibly uses TRBD1 or TRBD2 (5 bases each). Per germline, CDR1 SGHTA and CDR2 FQGNSA. This CDR3 has 15 residues. CDR3 region: CASSLAGKIGAEQYF. The CDR3 region has the DNA TGTGCCAGCAGCCTAGCCGGAAAGATAGGGGCCGAGCAGTACTTC. The whole variable domain, filled in from reference TRBV7-2 and TRBJ2-7, reads GAGVSQSPSNKVTEKGKDVELRCDPISGHTALYWYRQSLGQGLEFLIYFQGNSAPDKSGLPSDRFSAERTGGSVSTLTIQRTQQEDSAVYLCASSLAGKIGAEQYFGPGTRLTVT.

This clonotype was detected ten times or more. The chain has TRBV29-1 and TRBJ1-1; TRBD1 agrees at 9 bases. The V segment lost 7 bases and the J segment 1 base; nucleotides outside the gene matches: 7. The CDR3 loop spans 14 amino acids. The germline V gene has CDR1 SQVTM and CDR2 ANQGSEA. The CDR3 is CSAPPGQGNTEAFF. CDR3 nucleotides: TGCAGCGCACCCCCGGGACAGGGGAACACTGAAGCTTTCTTT.

The V and J genes are TRBV6-5 and TRBJ1-2; no reliable D call. Germline lookup yields CDR1 MNHEY and CDR2 SVGAGI. The CDR3 extends over 14 amino acids. V was cut by 2 bases and J by 7 bases, with 14 bases left in between. The CDR3 sequence: CASSYGPARRGYTF. DNA of the CDR3: TGTGCCAGCAGTTACGGGCCAGCCAGGCGTGGCTACACCTTC.

This clonotype was counted at least ten times. The chain is built from TRBV20-1 and TRBJ2-7; TRBD1 agrees at 8 bases. The CDR3 spans 16 residues. The J segment lost 1 base and the V segment lost 2 bases, leaving 10 bases of the junction unmatched. Germline V gives CDR1 DFQATT, CDR2 SNEGSKA (reference sequence). CDR3 loop: CSARSGTGDFSYEQYF. The CDR3 DNA sequence: TGCAGTGCTAGATCCGGGACAGGAGATTTTTCCTACGAGCAGTACTTC.

The chain combines TRBV12-3 or TRBV12-4 with TRBJ2-7; D is unresolved. CDR3 length: 14 amino acids. Trimming took 6 bases from V and 6 from J, leaving 18 bases between them. CDR3 sequence: CASSREATSREQYF. The CDR3 DNA reads TGTGCCAGCAGCCGCGAGGCGACCTCTCGCGAGCAGTACTTC.

The chain carries TRBV7-2 and TRBJ1-3; the D is unclear. The CDR3 has 14 residues. The germline V gene encodes CDR1 SGHTA and CDR2 FQGNSA. Deletions cut 10 bases from V and 4 bases from J, with 17 bases between. CDR3 loop: CAIGSMFVGNTIYF. The CDR3 DNA reads TGTGCCATAGGTTCAATGTTCGTAGGAAACACCATATATTTT. Together with reference TRBV7-2 and TRBJ1-3, the CDR3 gives the full variable domain: GAGVSQSPSNKVTEKGKDVELRCDPISGHTALYWYRQSLGQGLEFLIYFQGNSAPDKSGLPSDRFSAERTGGSVSTLTIQRTQQEDSAVYLCAIGSMFVGNTIYFGEGSWLTVV.